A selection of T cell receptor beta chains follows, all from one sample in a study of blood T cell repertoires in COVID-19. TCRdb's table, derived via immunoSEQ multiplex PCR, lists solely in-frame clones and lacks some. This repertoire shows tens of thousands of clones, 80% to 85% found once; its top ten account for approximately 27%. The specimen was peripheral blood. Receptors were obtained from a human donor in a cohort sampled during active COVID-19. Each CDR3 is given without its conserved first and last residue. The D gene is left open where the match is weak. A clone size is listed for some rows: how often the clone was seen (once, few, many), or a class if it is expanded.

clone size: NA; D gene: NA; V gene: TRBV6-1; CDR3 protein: ASSEATLRVRQPQH
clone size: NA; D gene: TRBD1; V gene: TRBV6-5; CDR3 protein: ASRERQGSYEQY
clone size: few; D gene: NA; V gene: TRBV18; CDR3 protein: ASSPSGTAGYT
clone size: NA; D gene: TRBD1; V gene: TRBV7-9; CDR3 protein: ASSLVRGQYHNEQF
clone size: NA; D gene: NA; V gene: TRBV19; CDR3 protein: ASSIDRYNEQF
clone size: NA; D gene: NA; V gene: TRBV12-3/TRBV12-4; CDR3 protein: ASSLGGGYGYT
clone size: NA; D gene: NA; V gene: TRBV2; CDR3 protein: ASTPPTKLEAF
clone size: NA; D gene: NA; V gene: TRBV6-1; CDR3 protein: ASSEGGVTQY
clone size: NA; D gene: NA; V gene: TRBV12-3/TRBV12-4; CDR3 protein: ASSLNYPSEAF
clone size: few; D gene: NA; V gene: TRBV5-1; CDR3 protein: ASSFRVGNTGELF
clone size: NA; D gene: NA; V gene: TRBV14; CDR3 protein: ASSPRALLLNTEAF
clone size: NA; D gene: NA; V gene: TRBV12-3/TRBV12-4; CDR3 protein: ASSLPPDEQF
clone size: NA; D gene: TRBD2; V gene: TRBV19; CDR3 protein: ASSESLAGGQETQY
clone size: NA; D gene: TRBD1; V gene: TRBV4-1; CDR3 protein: ASSQVVRGNNQPQH
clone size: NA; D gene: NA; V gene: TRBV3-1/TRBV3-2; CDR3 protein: ASSQELSRGPGAEQF
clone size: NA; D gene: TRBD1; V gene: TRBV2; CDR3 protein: ASRAGQGAYNEQF
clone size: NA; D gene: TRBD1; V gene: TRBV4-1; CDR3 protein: ASSQTETGAYETQY
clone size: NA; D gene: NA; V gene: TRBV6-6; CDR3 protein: ASSYLNPQGGYT
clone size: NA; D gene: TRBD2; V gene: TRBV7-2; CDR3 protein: ASSLVGTRPEEQF
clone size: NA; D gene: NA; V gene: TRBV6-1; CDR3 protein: ASSELEGTEQY
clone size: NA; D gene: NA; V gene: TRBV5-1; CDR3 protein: ASSFGRGVGEQY
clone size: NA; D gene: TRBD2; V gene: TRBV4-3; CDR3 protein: ASSPLAGTPGELF
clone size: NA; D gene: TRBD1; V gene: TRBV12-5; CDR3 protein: ASGWPGQVNSINTGELF
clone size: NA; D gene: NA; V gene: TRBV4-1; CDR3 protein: ASSQVPGDTGELF
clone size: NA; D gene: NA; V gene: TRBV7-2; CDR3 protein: ASSLVSGGTNTEAF
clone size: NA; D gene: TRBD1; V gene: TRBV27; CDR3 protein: ASSLRTGSGYT
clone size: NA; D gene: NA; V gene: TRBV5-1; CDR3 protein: ASSEAYEQY
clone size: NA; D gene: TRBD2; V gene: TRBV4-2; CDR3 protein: ASSPGTSGGLFYEQY
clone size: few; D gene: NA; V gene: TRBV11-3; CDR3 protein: ASSLGRVNSPLH
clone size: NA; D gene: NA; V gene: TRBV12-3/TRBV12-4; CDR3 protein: ASSPTRMSEQF
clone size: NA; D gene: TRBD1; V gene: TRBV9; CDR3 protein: ASSVGTVDTDTQY
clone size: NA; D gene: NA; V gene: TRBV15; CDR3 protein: ATSPSRWGLYEQY
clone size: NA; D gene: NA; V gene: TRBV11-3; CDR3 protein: ASSLQAPNIQY
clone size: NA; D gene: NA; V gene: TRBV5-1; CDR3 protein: ASSSQGNTEAF
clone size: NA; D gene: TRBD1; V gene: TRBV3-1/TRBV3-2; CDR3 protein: ASSAGTGARKLF
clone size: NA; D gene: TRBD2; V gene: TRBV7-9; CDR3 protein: ASSLPGTSGSSTQY
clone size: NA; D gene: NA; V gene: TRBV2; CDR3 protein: ASSEGLYEQY
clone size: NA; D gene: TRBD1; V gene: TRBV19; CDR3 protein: ASRVQGAGDTQY
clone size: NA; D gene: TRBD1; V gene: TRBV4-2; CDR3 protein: ASSQGRDRNNSPLH
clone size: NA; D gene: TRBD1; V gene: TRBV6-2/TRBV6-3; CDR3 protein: ASSPPTTGLRKSPLH
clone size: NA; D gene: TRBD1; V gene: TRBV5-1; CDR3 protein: ASSLEGQVDTEAF
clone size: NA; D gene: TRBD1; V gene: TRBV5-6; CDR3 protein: ASSLEGQWPNTEAF
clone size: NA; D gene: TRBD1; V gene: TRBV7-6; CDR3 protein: ASSRETGAYEQY
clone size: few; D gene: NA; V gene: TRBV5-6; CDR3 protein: ASSLVGAGSSPLH
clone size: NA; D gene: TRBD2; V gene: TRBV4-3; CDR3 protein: ASSQDAASGASSSYNEQF
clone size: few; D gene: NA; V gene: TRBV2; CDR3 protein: ASTRRGAGDTEAF
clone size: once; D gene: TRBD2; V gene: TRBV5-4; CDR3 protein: ASSLARGALGLGTQY
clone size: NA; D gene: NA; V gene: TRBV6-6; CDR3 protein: ASSYKDISGNTIY
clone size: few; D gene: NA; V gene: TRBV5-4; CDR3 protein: ASSSIYGYT
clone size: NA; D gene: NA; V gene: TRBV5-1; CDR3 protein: ASSLVGGSYEQY
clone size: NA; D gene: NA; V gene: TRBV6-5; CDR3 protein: ASSYSTGRMNTEAF
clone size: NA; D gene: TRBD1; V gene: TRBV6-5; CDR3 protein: ASSSRDRGYGEQF
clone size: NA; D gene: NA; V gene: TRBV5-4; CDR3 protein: ASSLPGFRDGYT